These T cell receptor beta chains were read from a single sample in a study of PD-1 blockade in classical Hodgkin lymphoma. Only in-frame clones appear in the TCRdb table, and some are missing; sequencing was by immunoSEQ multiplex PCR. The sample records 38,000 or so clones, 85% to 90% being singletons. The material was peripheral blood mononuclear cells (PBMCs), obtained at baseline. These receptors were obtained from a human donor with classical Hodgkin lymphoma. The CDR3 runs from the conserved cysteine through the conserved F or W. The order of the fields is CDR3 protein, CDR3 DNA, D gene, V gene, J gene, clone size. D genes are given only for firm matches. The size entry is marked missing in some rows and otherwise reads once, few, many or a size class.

CDR3 protein: CASGWRTSDPGANVLTF; CDR3 DNA: TGTGCCAGCGGTTGGAGGACTAGCGACCCTGGGGCCAACGTCCTGACTTTC; D gene: TRBD2; V gene: TRBV9; J gene: TRBJ2-6; clone size: NA
CDR3 protein: CASSALGGGPVAKNIQYF; CDR3 DNA: TGTGCCAGCAGCGCCCTTGGCGGGGGGCCGGTAGCCAAAAACATTCAGTACTTC; D gene: TRBD2; V gene: TRBV9; J gene: TRBJ2-4; clone size: NA
CDR3 protein: CASSPRDRGSGNTIYF; CDR3 DNA: TGTGCCAGCAGCCCCCGGGACAGGGGGTCTGGAAACACCATATATTTT; D gene: TRBD1; V gene: TRBV7-9; J gene: TRBJ1-3; clone size: NA
CDR3 protein: CASQQGRRNIQYF; CDR3 DNA: TGTGCCAGTCAGCAGGGGAGGCGAAACATTCAGTACTTC; D gene: NA; V gene: TRBV19; J gene: TRBJ2-4; clone size: NA
CDR3 protein: CASVLTGGTEAFF; CDR3 DNA: TGTGCTAGTGTCCTGACAGGGGGGACTGAAGCTTTCTTT; D gene: TRBD1; V gene: TRBV12-5; J gene: TRBJ1-1; clone size: NA
CDR3 protein: CASSPYRDSNTEAFF; CDR3 DNA: TGCGCCAGCAGCCCATACAGGGACTCGAACACTGAAGCTTTCTTT; D gene: NA; V gene: TRBV4-3; J gene: TRBJ1-1; clone size: few
CDR3 protein: CASSLRVDAYEQYF; CDR3 DNA: TGTGCCAGCAGCTTACGGGTGGATGCCTACGAGCAGTACTTC; D gene: NA; V gene: TRBV7-6; J gene: TRBJ2-7; clone size: NA
CDR3 protein: CASSYRQNPSTISYEQYF; CDR3 DNA: TGTGCCAGCAGCTACCGACAGAACCCATCTACCATATCCTACGAGCAGTACTTC; D gene: NA; V gene: TRBV5-5; J gene: TRBJ2-7; clone size: NA
CDR3 protein: CSASSQETQYF; CDR3 DNA: TGCAGTGCTAGCTCTCAAGAGACCCAGTACTTC; D gene: NA; V gene: TRBV20-1; J gene: TRBJ2-5; clone size: NA
CDR3 protein: CASSPPLQGGGETQYF; CDR3 DNA: TGTGCCAGCTCACCACCGTTGCAGGGTGGGGGAGAGACCCAGTACTTC; D gene: NA; V gene: TRBV18; J gene: TRBJ2-5; clone size: NA
CDR3 protein: CASSESWGAKDSPLHF; CDR3 DNA: TGTGCCAGCAGTGAATCCTGGGGGGCTAAGGATTCACCCCTCCACTTT; D gene: NA; V gene: TRBV25-1; J gene: TRBJ1-6; clone size: NA
CDR3 protein: CASSLVGGQGTYGYTF; CDR3 DNA: TGTGCCAGCAGCTTAGTAGGAGGACAGGGGACCTATGGCTACACCTTC; D gene: TRBD1; V gene: TRBV7-8; J gene: TRBJ1-2; clone size: NA
CDR3 protein: CASRSQGVNQPQHF; CDR3 DNA: TGTGCCAGTAGGTCACAGGGGGTCAATCAGCCCCAGCATTTT; D gene: TRBD1; V gene: TRBV19; J gene: TRBJ1-5; clone size: NA
CDR3 protein: CAISETSGRTNTGELFF; CDR3 DNA: TGTGCCATCAGTGAAACTAGCGGGAGGACGAACACCGGGGAGCTGTTTTTT; D gene: TRBD2; V gene: TRBV10-3; J gene: TRBJ2-2; clone size: NA
CDR3 protein: CASSYGGPSYNEQFF; CDR3 DNA: TGTGCCAGCAGCTACGGTGGACCGTCCTACAATGAGCAGTTCTTC; D gene: NA; V gene: TRBV7-9; J gene: TRBJ2-1; clone size: NA
CDR3 protein: CASKGTGQNEQYF; CDR3 DNA: TGTGCCAGTAAAGGGACAGGGCAAAACGAGCAGTACTTC; D gene: TRBD1; V gene: TRBV19; J gene: TRBJ2-7; clone size: NA
CDR3 protein: CASSYQGRGEAFF; CDR3 DNA: TGTGCCAGCAGTTATCAGGGGAGGGGTGAAGCTTTCTTT; D gene: NA; V gene: TRBV6-6; J gene: TRBJ1-1; clone size: NA
CDR3 protein: CASESRRYEQYF; CDR3 DNA: TGTGCCAGCGAGTCGAGACGCTACGAGCAGTACTTC; D gene: NA; V gene: TRBV28; J gene: TRBJ2-7; clone size: NA
CDR3 protein: CSVAGTGAGYTF; CDR3 DNA: TGCAGCGTTGCGGGGACAGGGGCTGGCTACACCTTC; D gene: TRBD1; V gene: TRBV29-1; J gene: TRBJ1-2; clone size: NA
CDR3 protein: CASSLQGFYGYTF; CDR3 DNA: TGTGCCAGCAGCTTACAGGGGTTCTATGGCTACACCTTC; D gene: NA; V gene: TRBV7-3; J gene: TRBJ1-2; clone size: NA
CDR3 protein: CASSERTRWETQYF; CDR3 DNA: TGTGCCAGCAGTGAACGGACTAGATGGGAGACCCAGTACTTC; D gene: TRBD2; V gene: TRBV25-1; J gene: TRBJ2-5; clone size: few
CDR3 protein: CASSEAGQGGSYGYTF; CDR3 DNA: TGTGCCAGCAGTGAAGCGGGGCAGGGGGGATCGTATGGCTACACCTTC; D gene: TRBD1; V gene: TRBV6-1; J gene: TRBJ1-2; clone size: NA
CDR3 protein: CASSEEASGGYTQYF; CDR3 DNA: TGTGCCAGCAGTGAAGAGGCTAGCGGGGGGTATACGCAGTATTTT; D gene: TRBD2; V gene: TRBV2; J gene: TRBJ2-3; clone size: NA
CDR3 protein: CAISDRRLAGSTYEQYF; CDR3 DNA: TGTGCCATCAGTGATAGGCGTTTAGCGGGGAGCACCTACGAGCAGTACTTC; D gene: TRBD2; V gene: TRBV10-3; J gene: TRBJ2-7; clone size: NA
CDR3 protein: CASSLEFRGGSETQYF; CDR3 DNA: TGTGCCAGCAGCTTAGAATTCAGGGGTGGGTCGGAGACCCAGTACTTC; D gene: NA; V gene: TRBV11-3; J gene: TRBJ2-5; clone size: once
CDR3 protein: CASSFGAYGYTF; CDR3 DNA: TGTGCCAGCAGCTTCGGCGCCTATGGCTACACCTTC; D gene: NA; V gene: TRBV5-6; J gene: TRBJ1-2; clone size: few
CDR3 protein: CASSVDRDRGPGELFF; CDR3 DNA: TGTGCCAGCAGCGTAGACCGGGACAGGGGCCCCGGGGAGCTGTTTTTT; D gene: TRBD1; V gene: TRBV9; J gene: TRBJ2-2; clone size: NA
CDR3 protein: CASSLGTANTGELFF; CDR3 DNA: TGTGCCAGCAGTTTAGGGACGGCGAACACCGGGGAGCTGTTTTTT; D gene: NA; V gene: TRBV27; J gene: TRBJ2-2; clone size: NA
CDR3 protein: CASSQDRGTSSYEQYF; CDR3 DNA: TGTGCCAGCAGCCAAGACCGCGGGACTAGTTCCTACGAGCAGTACTTC; D gene: TRBD2; V gene: TRBV4-2; J gene: TRBJ2-7; clone size: NA
CDR3 protein: CASSPMAPGQGIHEQFF; CDR3 DNA: TGTGCCAGCAGCCCAATGGCTCCGGGACAGGGAATCCATGAGCAGTTCTTC; D gene: TRBD1; V gene: TRBV7-8; J gene: TRBJ2-1; clone size: few
CDR3 protein: CASSPGLAGGPYEQYF; CDR3 DNA: TGTGCTAGCAGCCCAGGACTAGCGGGGGGGCCCTACGAGCAGTACTTC; D gene: TRBD2; V gene: TRBV7-7; J gene: TRBJ2-7; clone size: NA
CDR3 protein: CASSLTLSADTQYF; CDR3 DNA: TGTGCCAGCAGCTTAACACTGTCGGCAGATACGCAGTATTTT; D gene: NA; V gene: TRBV7-3; J gene: TRBJ2-3; clone size: once
CDR3 protein: CASFQGAASPLHF; CDR3 DNA: TGTGCCAGCTTTCAGGGAGCCGCTTCACCCCTCCACTTT; D gene: NA; V gene: TRBV6-6; J gene: TRBJ1-6; clone size: NA
CDR3 protein: CASSPISAYGYTF; CDR3 DNA: TGTGCCAGCAGCCCCATTTCTGCCTATGGCTACACCTTC; D gene: NA; V gene: TRBV6-5; J gene: TRBJ1-2; clone size: NA
CDR3 protein: CASSLAGYGYTF; CDR3 DNA: TGTGCCAGCAGCCTTGCAGGGTATGGCTACACCTTC; D gene: NA; V gene: TRBV7-9; J gene: TRBJ1-2; clone size: few
CDR3 protein: CASSFGLAGTYEQYF; CDR3 DNA: TGTGCCAGCAGCTTCGGACTAGCGGGCACCTACGAGCAGTACTTC; D gene: TRBD2; V gene: TRBV7-2; J gene: TRBJ2-7; clone size: NA